This is a list of T cell receptor beta chains from one sample in a study of OX40 agonist ivuxolimab in advanced cancers. Only in-frame clones appear in the TCRdb table, and some are missing; sequencing was by immunoSEQ multiplex PCR. The repertoire consists of over 55,000 clones, with more than 80% occurring once and the leading ten covering around 2%. The sequencing used CD4+ or CD8+ T cells sorted from blood, collected in a trial of the OX40 agonist ivuxolimab. The receptors stem from an adult with an advanced solid tumor such as melanoma, head and neck, liver or kidney cancer. Both conserved end residues are part of each CDR3. The D gene is left open where the match is weak.

V | D | CDR3
TRBV5-1 | NA | CASSLGLLKETQYF
TRBV2 | NA | CASSQSGNVPGELFF
TRBV7-7 | NA | CASSNQIAQSRANVLTF
TRBV5-1 | NA | CASSRVFETQYF
TRBV5-6 | NA | CASSLGGQDPFYGYTF
TRBV7-8 | NA | CASSLDGRQATGPQHF
TRBV7-9 | NA | CASSFSRGRETQYF
TRBV20-1 | TRBD1 | CSPGTGYEQYF
TRBV2 | NA | CASSDERDLTTNEKLFF
TRBV10-3 | NA | CAISETGRYGNQPQHF
TRBV9 | TRBD1 | CASSVASGQGYEQYF
TRBV7-2 | NA | CASSLLYYEQYF
TRBV12-5 | TRBD2 | CASGPGLAGPPSTDTQYF
TRBV5-1 | TRBD1 | CASRQQGWFGIEAFF
TRBV4-1 | NA | CASSQGAYNEQFF
TRBV5-1 | NA | CASSFAGTQSYNEQFF
TRBV19 | NA | CATRMYPLNNEQFF
TRBV7-6 | NA | CASSPRGGNTDTQYF
TRBV27 | NA | CASSPSTRIVQTQYF
TRBV5-1 | NA | CASSLAQGWQETQYF
TRBV30 | TRBD2 | CAITGTSVLNEQFF
TRBV9 | TRBD2 | CASSRTSGIDEQFF
TRBV7-8 | TRBD1 | CASSFRDRGSTGELFF
TRBV4-1 | NA | CASSQLTSGYTF
TRBV10-3 | TRBD2 | CAISEPNAGTSGSSEQFF
TRBV18 | NA | CASCLRDGKQETQYF
TRBV28 | NA | CASSPLGVETPLSDNTIYF
TRBV6-5 | TRBD1 | CASRPRGGPDEAFF
TRBV27 | NA | CASGGRTAYGYTF
TRBV5-6 | NA | CASSTPGGKSYNEQFF
TRBV2 | NA | CASCIRAPYEGYTF
TRBV7-3 | NA | CASSSRREETQYF
TRBV9 | NA | CASSPTAISNQPQHF
TRBV27 | TRBD1 | CASSLEQGHGYTF
TRBV15 | NA | CATSPQGWYSNQPQHF
TRBV7-2 | TRBD1 | CASSSDRGSEAFF
TRBV19 | NA | CASSVQRITDTQYF
TRBV11-3 | NA | CASGDGSTDTQYF
TRBV19 | TRBD1 | CASSIFPGQAINTEAFF
TRBV11-3 | NA | CASSLAPGASDTQYF
TRBV30 | NA | CAWSVGGPAYEQYF
TRBV21-1 | NA | CASILPPQGFPEAFF
TRBV11-1 | NA | CASSLVRSSVGTQYF
TRBV10-3 | NA | CAISESNRDGEQYF
TRBV11-3 | NA | CASSLGGDSEGYTF